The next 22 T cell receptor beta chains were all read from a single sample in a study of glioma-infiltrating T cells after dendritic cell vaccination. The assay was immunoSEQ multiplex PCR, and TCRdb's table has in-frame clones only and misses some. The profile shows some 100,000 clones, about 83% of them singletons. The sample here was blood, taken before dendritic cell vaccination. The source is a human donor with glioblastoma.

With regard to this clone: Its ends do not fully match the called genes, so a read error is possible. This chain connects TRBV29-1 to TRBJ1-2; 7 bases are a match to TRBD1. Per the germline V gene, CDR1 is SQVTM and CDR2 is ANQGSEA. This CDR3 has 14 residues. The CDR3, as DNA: TGCAGCGTTGAATCCAAGACAGGGAGCTATGGCCACACCTTC. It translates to CSVESKTGSYGHTF.

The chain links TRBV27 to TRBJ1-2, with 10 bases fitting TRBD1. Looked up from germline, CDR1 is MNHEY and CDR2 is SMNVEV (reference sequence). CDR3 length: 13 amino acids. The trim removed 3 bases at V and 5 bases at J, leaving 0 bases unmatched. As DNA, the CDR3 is TGTGCCAGCAGTTTGGGACAGGGGTATGGCTACACCTTC. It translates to CASSLGQGYGYTF.

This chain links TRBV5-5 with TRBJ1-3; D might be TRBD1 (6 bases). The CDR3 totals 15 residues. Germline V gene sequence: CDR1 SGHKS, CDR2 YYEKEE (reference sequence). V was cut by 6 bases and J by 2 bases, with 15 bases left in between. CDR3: CASTSGTLTGNTIYF. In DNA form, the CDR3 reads TGTGCCAGCACCTCCGGGACACTTACTGGAAACACCATATATTTT.

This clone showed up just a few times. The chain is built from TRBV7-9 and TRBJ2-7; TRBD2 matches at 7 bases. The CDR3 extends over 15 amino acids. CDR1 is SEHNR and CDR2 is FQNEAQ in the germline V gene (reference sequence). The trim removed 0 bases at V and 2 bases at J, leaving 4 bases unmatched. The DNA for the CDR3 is TGTGCCAGCAGCTTAGCGCCTAGCGGAACCTACGAGCAGTACTTC. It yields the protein CASSLAPSGTYEQYF.

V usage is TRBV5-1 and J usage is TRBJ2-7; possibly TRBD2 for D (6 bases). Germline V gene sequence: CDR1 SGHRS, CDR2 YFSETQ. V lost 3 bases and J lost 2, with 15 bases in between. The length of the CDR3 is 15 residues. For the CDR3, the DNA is TGCGCCAGCAGCTCCCGGGTAGCGGCCCCCTACGAGCAGTACTTC. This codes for CASSSRVAAPYEQYF.

The CDR3 sequence is CATRQGLMNTEAFF. CDR3 coding DNA: TGTGCCACCAGACAGGGGCTTATGAACACTGAAGCTTTCTTT. The V and J genes are TRBV27 and TRBJ1-1; 8 bases match TRBD1. The CDR3 has 14 residues. Germline V gene lookup returns CDR1 MNHEY and CDR2 SMNVEV (reference sequence). The V gene end was trimmed by 10 bases and the J gene end by 0 bases; junction bases not matched to a gene: 7.

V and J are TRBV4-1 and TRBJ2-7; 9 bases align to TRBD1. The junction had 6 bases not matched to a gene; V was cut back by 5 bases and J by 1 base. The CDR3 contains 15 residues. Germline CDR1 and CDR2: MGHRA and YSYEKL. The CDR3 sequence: CASSYSGTGSYEQYF. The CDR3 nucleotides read TGCGCCAGCAGCTATTCCGGGACAGGGTCCTACGAGCAGTACTTC.

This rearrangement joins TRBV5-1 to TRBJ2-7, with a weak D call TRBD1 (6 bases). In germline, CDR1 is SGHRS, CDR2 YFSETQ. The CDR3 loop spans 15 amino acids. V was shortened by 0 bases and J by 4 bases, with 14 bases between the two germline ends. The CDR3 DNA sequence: TGCGCCAGCAGCTTGGCTTTTGGACAGCGATACGAGCAGTACTTC. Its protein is CASSLAFGQRYEQYF.

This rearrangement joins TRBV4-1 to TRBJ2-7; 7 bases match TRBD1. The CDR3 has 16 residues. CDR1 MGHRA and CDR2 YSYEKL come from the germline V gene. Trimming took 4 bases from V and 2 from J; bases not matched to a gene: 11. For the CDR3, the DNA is TGCGCCAGCAGCCGACGGCAGGGACAGACCACCTACGAGCAGTACTTC. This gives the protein CASSRRQGQTTYEQYF.

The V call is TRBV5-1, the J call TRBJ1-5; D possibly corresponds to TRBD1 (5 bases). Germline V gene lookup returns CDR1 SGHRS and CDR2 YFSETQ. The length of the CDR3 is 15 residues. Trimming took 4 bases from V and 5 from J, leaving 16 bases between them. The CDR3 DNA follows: TGCGCCAGCAGCCCGTTGGGAGGGGTGGATCAGCCCCAGCATTTT. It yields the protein CASSPLGGVDQPQHF.

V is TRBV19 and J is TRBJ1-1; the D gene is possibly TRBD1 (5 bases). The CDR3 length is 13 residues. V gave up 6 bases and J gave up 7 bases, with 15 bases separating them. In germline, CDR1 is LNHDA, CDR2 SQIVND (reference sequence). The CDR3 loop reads CASSYRDSNEAFF. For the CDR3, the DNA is TGTGCCAGTAGCTACCGGGACTCCAATGAAGCTTTCTTT.

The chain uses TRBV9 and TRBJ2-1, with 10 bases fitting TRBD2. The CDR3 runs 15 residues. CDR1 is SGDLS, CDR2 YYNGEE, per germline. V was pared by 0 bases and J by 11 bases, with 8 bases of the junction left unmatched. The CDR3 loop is CASSVGGASGSKQFF. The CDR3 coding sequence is TGTGCCAGCAGCGTAGGGGGGGCTAGCGGGAGTAAGCAGTTCTTC.

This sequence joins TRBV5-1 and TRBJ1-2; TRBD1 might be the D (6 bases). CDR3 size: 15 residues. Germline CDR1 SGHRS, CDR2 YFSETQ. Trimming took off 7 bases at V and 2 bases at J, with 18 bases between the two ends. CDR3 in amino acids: CASSPGRGRNYGYTF. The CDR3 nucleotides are TGCGCCAGCTCACCCGGCAGGGGCCGGAACTATGGCTACACCTTC.

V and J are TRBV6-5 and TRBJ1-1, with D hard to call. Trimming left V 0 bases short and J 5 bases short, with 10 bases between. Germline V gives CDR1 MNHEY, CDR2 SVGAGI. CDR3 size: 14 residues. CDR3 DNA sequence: TGTGCCAGCAGTTACTCGAGGGTTTTTACTGAAGCTTTCTTT. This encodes CASSYSRVFTEAFF.

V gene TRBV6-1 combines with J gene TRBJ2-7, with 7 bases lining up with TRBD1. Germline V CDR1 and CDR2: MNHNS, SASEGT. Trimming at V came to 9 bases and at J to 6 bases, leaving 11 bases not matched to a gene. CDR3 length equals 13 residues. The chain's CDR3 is CASGTGAQSEQYF. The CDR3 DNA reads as TGTGCCAGTGGAACAGGGGCTCAGAGCGAGCAGTACTTC.

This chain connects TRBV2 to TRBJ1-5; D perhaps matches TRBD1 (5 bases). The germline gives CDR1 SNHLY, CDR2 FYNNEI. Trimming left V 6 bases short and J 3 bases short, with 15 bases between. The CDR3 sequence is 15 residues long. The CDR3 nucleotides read TGTGCCAGCAGCGAGGAAGGGGTTTCCAATCAGCCCCAGCATTTT. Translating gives CASSEEGVSNQPQHF.

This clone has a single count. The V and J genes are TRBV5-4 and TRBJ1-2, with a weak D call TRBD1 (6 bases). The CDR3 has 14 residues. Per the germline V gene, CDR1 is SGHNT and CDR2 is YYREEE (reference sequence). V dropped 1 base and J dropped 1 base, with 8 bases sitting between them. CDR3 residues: CASSLRGFNYGYTF. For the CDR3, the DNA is TGTGCCAGCAGCTTGAGGGGGTTTAACTATGGCTACACCTTC. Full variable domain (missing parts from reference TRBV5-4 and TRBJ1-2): ETGVTQSPTHLIKTRGQQVTLRCSSQSGHNTVSWYQQALGQGPQFIFQYYREEENGRGNFPPRFSGLQFPNYSSELNVNALELDDSALYLCASSLRGFNYGYTFGSGTRLTVV.

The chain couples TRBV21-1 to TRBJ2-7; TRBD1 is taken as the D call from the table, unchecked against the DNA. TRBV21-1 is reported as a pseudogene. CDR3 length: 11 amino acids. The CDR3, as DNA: TGTACTCCGACAGGGAAGTACGAGCAGTACTTC. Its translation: CTPTGKYEQYF.

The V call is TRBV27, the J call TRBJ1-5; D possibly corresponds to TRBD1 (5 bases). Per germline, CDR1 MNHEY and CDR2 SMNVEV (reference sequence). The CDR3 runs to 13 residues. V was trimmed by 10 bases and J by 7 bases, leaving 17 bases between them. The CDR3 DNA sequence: TGTGCCACCTCTCGGGGGACTAGGCAGCCCCAGCATTTT. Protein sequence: CATSRGTRQPQHF.

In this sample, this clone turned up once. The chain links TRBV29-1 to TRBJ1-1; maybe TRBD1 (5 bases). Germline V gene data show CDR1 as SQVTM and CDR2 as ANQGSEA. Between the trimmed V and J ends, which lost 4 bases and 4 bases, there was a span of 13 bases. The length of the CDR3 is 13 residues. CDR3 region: CSVGAGQVTEAFF. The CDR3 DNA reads TGCAGCGTTGGGGCAGGGCAGGTCACTGAAGCTTTCTTT.

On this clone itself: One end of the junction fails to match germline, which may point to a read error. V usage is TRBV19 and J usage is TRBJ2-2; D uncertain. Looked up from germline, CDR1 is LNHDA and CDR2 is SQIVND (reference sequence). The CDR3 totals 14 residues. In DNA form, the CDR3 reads TGTGCCAGTAGGATAGCTGGTGGAGCCGGGGAGCTGTTTTTT. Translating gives CASRIAGGAGELFF.

CDR3: CASSLALAGITGELFF. DNA of the CDR3: TGCGCCAGCAGCTTGGCCCTAGCGGGGATTACCGGGGAGCTGTTTTTT. The chain uses TRBV5-1 and TRBJ2-2; the match to TRBD2 covers 9 bases. Germline V gene data show CDR1 as SGHRS and CDR2 as YFSETQ. This CDR3 has 16 residues. The ends lost 0 bases at V and 5 bases at J; junction bases unmatched: 5.